The following is a TCR beta chain sequence with its context. The data were obtained in a study of blood T cell repertoires in COVID-19. Study as a whole: Samples of COVID-19 (acute and convalescent) were obtained from the United States, Italy and Spain.

Original processing notes: Amplification from reference gene primers served as the basis for estimated nucleated cell counts. Libraries were prepared by immunoSEQ multiplex PCR; TCRdb keeps only in-frame clonotypes and omits some of them. That table furnishes V, J and clone size, whereas the DNA furnished D and trimming. The sample has over 250,000 clones, about 89% seen once. The CDR3 runs to 14 residues. CDR1 and CDR2 from the germline V gene are MDHEN and SYDVKM. V trimming: 8 bases; J trimming: 10 bases; junction bases outside the gene matches: 7. The TCR comes from a man aged 40-55 years who had recovered from COVID-19. The sequencing sample was made of PBMCs or T cells enriched from blood (not recorded which). The rearrangement uses TRBV28 and TRBJ2-1, with 14 bases lining up with TRBD2. This CDR3 reads CASFGTSGSMEQFF. CDR3 nucleotides: TGTGCCAGCTTTGGGACTAGCGGGAGCATGGAGCAGTTCTTC.